These 21 T cell receptor beta chains share one sample of origin, sequenced in a study of early T cells in non-severe SARS-CoV-2 infection. From the 5' RACE reads, TCRdb called clonotypes with MiXCR, one entry per CDR3 protein. The sample has tens of thousands of distinct CDR3 sequences, roughly 15% seen once. Sequenced input: whole blood. These TCRs come from an adult who was a healthcare worker with PCR-confirmed SARS-CoV-2 infection or an uninfected control (not recorded which).

This clonotype was picked up many times. J is TRBJ1-1 and V is TRBV11-2; TRBD1 is a possible D gene (5 bases). Germline V gene data show CDR1 as SGHAT and CDR2 as FQNNGV. With 0 bases removed from V and 4 bases from J, the gap between germline ends came to 18 bases. The CDR3 length is 17 residues. The CDR3 bases are TGTGCCAGCAGCTTAGATGGGCTTGGGGCGAGGGGCACTGAAGCTTTCTTT. Translation: CASSLDGLGARGTEAFF.

The genes are TRBV9 and TRBJ2-1; D call uncertain. The CDR3 spans 13 residues. V dropped 3 bases and J dropped 9 bases, with 13 bases sitting between them. Looked up from germline, CDR1 is SGDLS and CDR2 is YYNGEE. CDR3 region: CASSAIGYGEQFF. For the CDR3, the DNA is TGTGCCAGCAGCGCCATTGGGTACGGTGAGCAGTTCTTC.

The chain is built from TRBV4-1 and TRBJ1-1; 9 nucleotides line up with TRBD1. This CDR3 comprises 17 residues. Looked up from germline, CDR1 is MGHRA and CDR2 is YSYEKL. Losses at the gene ends were 4 bases for V and 1 base for J; bases not matched to a gene: 10. DNA of the CDR3: TGCGCCAGCAGCCTACCCGGGACAGGGCTTGGGAACACTGAAGCTTTCTTT. It specifies CASSLPGTGLGNTEAFF.

The DNA for the CDR3 is TGTGCCAGCAGAAGGGACACCGGGGAACCCCAGCATTTT. Protein product: CASRRDTGEPQHF. V gene TRBV12-3 or TRBV12-4 combines with J gene TRBJ1-5, with D possibly TRBD1 on 6 matching bases. The length of the CDR3 is 13 residues. V was shortened by 6 bases and J by 10 bases, with 16 bases between the two germline ends.

A few counts support this clonotype. The gene calls are TRBV6-6 and TRBJ1-1; 8 bases line up with TRBD1. The CDR3 consists of 13 residues. Germline V CDR1 and CDR2: MNHNY, SVGAGI (reference sequence). The V segment lost 5 bases and the J segment 4 bases; nucleotides outside the gene matches: 3. CDR3: CASSPQGGTEAFF. In nucleotides, the CDR3 is TGTGCCAGCAGTCCACAGGGGGGCACTGAAGCTTTCTTT.

This clonotype turned up a few times. This chain links TRBV4-1 with TRBJ2-1, with 13 bases that match TRBD2. The CDR3 contains 13 residues. V lost 6 bases, J lost 9 bases, and 2 bases stayed unmatched. Germline CDR1 MGHRA, CDR2 YSYEKL. CDR3: CASRGLAGVEQFF. CDR3 in DNA: TGCGCCAGCAGAGGACTAGCGGGGGTTGAGCAGTTCTTC.

This chain joins TRBV29-1 and TRBJ1-1; D is uncertain. CDR1 and CDR2 (germline): SQVTM, ANQGSEA. This CDR3 is built from 10 residues. V lost 8 bases and J 10 bases, leaving 14 bases between the germline ends. Written as DNA, the CDR3 is TGCAGCCCCCCCCGGCGAGGAGCTTTCTTT. This sequence encodes CSPPRRGAFF.

This clonotype was seen repeatedly, ten times or more. In nucleotides, the CDR3 is TGCGCCAGCAGTGAGCAGGGACTAAGCACAGATACGCAGTATTTT. The encoded protein is CASSEQGLSTDTQYF. The chain is built from TRBV10-1 and TRBJ2-3, with 7 bases identical to TRBD2. This CDR3 has 15 residues. Trimming at V came to 2 bases and at J to 0 bases, leaving 2 bases not matched to a gene. Germline V CDR1 and CDR2: WNHNN, SYGVQD (reference sequence).

This clonotype was counted many times. The rearrangement links TRBV2 to TRBJ2-1, with D unresolved. V dropped 7 bases and J dropped 2 bases, with 3 bases sitting between them. The CDR3 loop spans 11 amino acids. Germline assignment: CDR1 SNHLY and CDR2 FYNNEI. The CDR3 bases are TGTGCCAGCATAACCTACAATGAGCAGTTCTTC. Encoded protein: CASITYNEQFF.

In this sample, this clonotype turned up a few times. The chain uses TRBV30 and TRBJ1-1; TRBD1 might be the D (5 bases). CDR3 size: 14 residues. The germline V and J ends were trimmed by 5 bases and 1 base, with 14 bases remaining between them. The V gene's germline CDR1 is GTSNPN and CDR2 SVGIG (reference sequence). In DNA, the CDR3 is TGTGCCTGGCAGCGGGGGTCGGGGAACACTGAAGCTTTCTTT. Translating it yields CAWQRGSGNTEAFF.

Only a few counts were recorded for this clonotype. The gene calls are TRBV7-9 and TRBJ1-5; D is ambiguous. Trimming took off 1 base at V and 2 bases at J, with 18 bases between the two ends. Germline assignment: CDR1 SEHNR and CDR2 FQNEAQ (reference sequence). The CDR3 sequence is 18 residues long. CDR3 DNA: TGTGCCAGCAGCTTAGGCATCGGTCCCCGGGCCGGCAATCAGCCCCAGCATTTT. This translates into CASSLGIGPRAGNQPQHF.

This chain connects TRBV5-1 to TRBJ2-1; 8 bases are shared with TRBD1. V shed 4 bases and J 9 bases; nucleotides not matched to a gene: 3. The CDR3 contains 12 residues. Germline-derived CDR1 and CDR2 are SGHRS and YFSETQ. As DNA, the CDR3 is TGCGCCAGCAGCCGGACAGGGTTTGAGCAGTTCTTC. Protein product: CASSRTGFEQFF.

The V gene is TRBV7-2, the J gene TRBJ2-3; 13 positions agree with TRBD2. This CDR3 region has 16 residues. CDR1 SGHTA and CDR2 FQGNSA come from the germline V gene. Trimming removed 1 base from V and 5 bases from J; junction bases left unmatched: 3. The CDR3 loop is CASSLGTSGGQDTQYF. The CDR3 DNA reads TGTGCCAGCAGCTTAGGGACTAGCGGGGGCCAAGATACGCAGTATTTT.

CDR3 sequence: CASSLRQGSSQPQHF. CDR3 bases: TGTGCCAGCAGTTTAAGACAGGGATCGAGTCAGCCCCAGCATTTT. The chain has TRBV12-3 or TRBV12-4 and TRBJ1-5; 7 bases line up with TRBD1. The trim removed 2 bases at V and 6 bases at J, leaving 7 bases unmatched. The CDR3 loop spans 15 amino acids.

Many counts were recorded for this clonotype. The genes are TRBV7-2 and TRBJ1-2; D is ambiguous. CDR3 length: 13 amino acids. V gave up 8 bases and J gave up 3 bases, with 13 bases separating them. CDR1 is SGHTA and CDR2 is FQGNSA in the germline V gene. The CDR3 sequence: CASYQTGDYGYTF. CDR3 in DNA: TGTGCCAGCTATCAAACGGGTGACTATGGCTACACCTTC.

This chain links TRBV29-1 with TRBJ1-2; D remains ambiguous. Germline assignment: CDR1 SQVTM and CDR2 ANQGSEA. The CDR3 extends over 11 amino acids. The CDR3 here is CSTFAGYGYTF. The CDR3, as DNA: TGCAGTACTTTTGCGGGGTATGGCTACACCTTC.

This clonotype was detected a few times. This chain links TRBV6-4 with TRBJ2-5; 11 bases map to TRBD2. Germline CDR1 and CDR2: MRHNA and SNTAGT. The CDR3 covers 15 residues. V shed 6 bases and J 5 bases; nucleotides not matched to a gene: 8. In DNA, the CDR3 is TGTGCCAGCAGCTCAATAGCGGGGGGGCGCGAGACCCAGTACTTC. Encoded protein: CASSSIAGGRETQYF.

This sequence joins TRBV29-1 and TRBJ1-2; possibly TRBD1 for D (5 bases). The CDR3 covers 12 residues. The V end was cut by 8 bases, the J end by 2 bases, with 12 bases between. Germline-derived CDR1 and CDR2 are SQVTM and ANQGSEA. The CDR3, as DNA: TGCAGCTCGACGACAGTAAACTATGGCTACACCTTC. As protein: CSSTTVNYGYTF.

This clonotype appeared many times. The J gene is TRBJ1-5, the V gene TRBV12-3 or TRBV12-4, with 7 bases identical to TRBD1. The V gene end was trimmed by 1 base and the J gene end by 7 bases; junction bases not matched to a gene: 7. The CDR3 covers 15 residues. CDR3 sequence reads: CASSLERQGRQPQHF. The CDR3 DNA reads TGTGCCAGCAGTTTAGAGAGACAGGGCAGGCAGCCCCAGCATTTT.

The chain carries TRBV18 and TRBJ2-3; D remains unclear. Trimming removed 1 base from V and 2 bases from J, with 7 bases in between. Germline V lookup: CDR1 KGHSH, CDR2 LQKENI. The CDR3 consists of 14 residues. The CDR3 coding sequence is TGTGCCAGCTCACCACAAGACACCACAGATACGCAGTATTTT. Translated, it gives CASSPQDTTDTQYF.

This clonotype has just a few counts. The CDR3 region is CSARDRSLGRGYTF. The CDR3 DNA sequence: TGCAGTGCTAGAGATCGCTCGTTAGGTCGTGGCTACACCTTC. The chain recombines TRBV20-1 with TRBJ1-2; D remains ambiguous. CDR1 is DFQATT, CDR2 SNEGSKA, per germline (reference sequence). This CDR3 has 14 amino acids. V shed 0 bases and J shed 7 bases, with 15 bases lying between them.